One T cell receptor beta chain is described in this entry. The CDR3 has 16 amino acids. Germline V gene lookup returns CDR1 MNHEY and CDR2 SMNVEV (reference sequence). With 0 bases removed from V and 4 bases from J, the gap between germline ends came to 15 bases. The data were produced by immunoSEQ multiplex PCR, yet TCRdb's version contains in-frame clones alone and is incomplete. The top ten clones hold 0.2% to 0.25% of a sample with under 90,000 clones, roughly 93% of them seen once. The sample comes from a study of technical replicates of blood from a few donors. The TCR comes from a human donor in good health. The specimen was T cells isolated from PBMCs. The chain employs TRBV27 and TRBJ1-1; D possibly corresponds to TRBD1 (5 bases). In nucleotides, the CDR3 is TGTGCCAGCAGTTTATCGAGTCCAGGGCGGGGCACTGAAGCTTTCTTT. Its protein product is CASSLSSPGRGTEAFF.